This TCR beta chain stems from a study of Ad26.COV2.S vaccination and SARS-CoV-2 variants. The overall study: Donor was one of the participants in the Ad26.COV2.S arm of the COV1001 trial. Overall study results and limits: Post-vaccination spike-specific CD8+ and CD4+ T cell responses reportedly had substantial breadth. Comparability of non-spike TCR breadth was observed across vaccine and placebo recipients.

Comments on this clone: Its antigen is undetermined.

Trimming left V 3 bases short and J 5 bases short, with 8 bases between. The CDR3 consists of 13 residues. As to treatment: 15 to 20 received Ad26.COV2.S at low or high dose, single or two shots; about 5 received placebo; per-sample allocation not given. Day 63 after the first vaccine or placebo injection was the time point for sampling. The donor's status was that of an adult aged 18-55 years in Boston. Sequencing was performed with immunoSEQ multiplex PCR; in TCRdb, only in-frame clones are kept and a portion is missing. This repertoire shows under 500,000 clones, about 90% found once; its top ten account for around 1.8%.

The receptor was derived from a person aged 18-60 years who received the Ad26.COV2.S COVID-19 vaccine or a placebo. The rearrangement uses TRBV12-3 or TRBV12-4 and TRBJ1-5; D remains unclear. Material: peripheral blood, obtained in a trial of Ad26.COV2.S vaccine versus placebo. The CDR3 region has the DNA TGTGCCAGCAGTTTCCAGCGGGATCAGCCCCAGCATTTT. Protein product: CASSFQRDQPQHF.